The entry below describes one T cell receptor beta chain. What it binds is not known. The data originate from a study of CD8 T cells in Susac syndrome. Study-level results: That the number of individuals in its TCR sequencing and HLA analysis was relatively small was acknowledged by the study.

In blood CD8+ and CD4+ T cells, TCR beta underwent sequencing. V was shortened by 6 bases and J by 5 bases, with 16 bases between the two germline ends. The CDR3 consists of 14 residues. Germline V lookup: CDR1 MNHEY, CDR2 SMNVEV (reference sequence). Random hexamers were used to reverse transcribe roughly 0.5 to 1 ug of RNA. An immunoSEQ multiplex PCR amplified TCR beta CDR3 over 54 Vbeta and 13 Jbeta. MiXCR, run by TCRdb on the immunoSEQ multiplex PCR reads, gives a single entry per CDR3 protein. The sample gives some 300,000 distinct CDR3 sequences, around 91% of which show up once; about 0.17% is in the top ten.

V usage is TRBV27 and J usage is TRBJ2-5; TRBD2 is a possible D gene (6 bases). Sequenced sample: CD8+ T cells from PBMCs. The sequence derives from a human donor with multiple sclerosis. CDR3 nucleotide sequence: TGTGCCAGCAGCCCTGGGACTCACGGGGAGACCCAGTACTTC. This gives the protein CASSPGTHGETQYF.